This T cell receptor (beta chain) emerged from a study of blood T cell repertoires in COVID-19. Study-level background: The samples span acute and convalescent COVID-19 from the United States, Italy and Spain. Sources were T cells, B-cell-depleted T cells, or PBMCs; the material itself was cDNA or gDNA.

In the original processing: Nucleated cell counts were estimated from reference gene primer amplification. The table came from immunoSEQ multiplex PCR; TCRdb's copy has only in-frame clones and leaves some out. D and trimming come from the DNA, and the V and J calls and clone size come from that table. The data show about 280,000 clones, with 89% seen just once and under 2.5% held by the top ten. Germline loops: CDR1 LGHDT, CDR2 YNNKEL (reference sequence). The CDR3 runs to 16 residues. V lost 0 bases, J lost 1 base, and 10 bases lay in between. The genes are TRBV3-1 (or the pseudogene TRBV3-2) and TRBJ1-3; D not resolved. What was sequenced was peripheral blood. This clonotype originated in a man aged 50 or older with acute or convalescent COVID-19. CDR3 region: CASSQDPGSSGNTIYF. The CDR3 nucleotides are TGTGCCAGCAGCCAAGATCCGGGTTCTTCTGGAAACACCATATATTTT.